This T cell receptor (beta chain) was obtained from a study of technical replicates of blood from a few donors. TCRdb's table, derived via immunoSEQ multiplex PCR, lists solely in-frame clones and lacks some. The sample shows around 61,000 clones, around 97% of them seen only once. The sequencing input was T cells isolated from PBMCs. This clonotype was sampled from a human donor in good health.

For the CDR3, the DNA is TGTGCCAGCAGCTTGGGGGGGACAGGGGAAAATCAGCCCCAGCATTTT. Protein: CASSLGGTGENQPQHF. The chain couples TRBV5-4 to TRBJ1-5; 10 positions match TRBD1. This CDR3 is 16 amino acids long. Germline loops: CDR1 SGHNT, CDR2 YYREEE (reference sequence). V dropped 0 bases and J dropped 4; count of bases not matched to a gene: 4.